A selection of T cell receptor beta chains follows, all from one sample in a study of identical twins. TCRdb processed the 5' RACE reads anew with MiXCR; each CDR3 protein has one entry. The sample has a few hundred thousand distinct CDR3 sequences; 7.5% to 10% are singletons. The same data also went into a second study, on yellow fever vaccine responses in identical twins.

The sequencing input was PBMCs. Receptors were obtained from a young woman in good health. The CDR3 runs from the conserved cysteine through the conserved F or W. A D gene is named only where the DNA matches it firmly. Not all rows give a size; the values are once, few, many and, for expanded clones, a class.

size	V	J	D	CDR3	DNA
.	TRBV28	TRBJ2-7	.	CASSLRSATVTGEQYF	TGTGCCAGCAGTTTGCGTTCTGCCACGGTTACGGGCGAGCAGTACTTC
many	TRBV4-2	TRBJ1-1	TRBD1	CASSQGGAGGLPYTEAFF	TGTGCCAGCAGCCAGGGAGGGGCAGGGGGCCTTCCGTACACTGAAGCTTTCTTT
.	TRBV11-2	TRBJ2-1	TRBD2	CASSQRAGGPGNEQFF	TGTGCCAGCAGCCAACGAGCGGGGGGGCCGGGTAATGAGCAGTTCTTC
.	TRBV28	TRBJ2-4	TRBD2	CASSSRGGKNIQYF	TGTGCCAGCAGTTCCCGGGGGGGCAAAAACATTCAGTACTTC
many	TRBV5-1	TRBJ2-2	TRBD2	CASSLGSGSTGELFF	TGCGCCAGCAGCTTGGGTAGCGGGAGTACCGGGGAGCTGTTTTTT
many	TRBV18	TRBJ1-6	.	CASSPAPLGNSPLHF	TGTGCCAGCTCACCAGCCCCGCTTGGGAATTCACCCCTCCACTTT
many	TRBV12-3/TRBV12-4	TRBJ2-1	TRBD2	CASRASGLDYNEQFF	TGTGCCAGCAGGGCCTCGGGACTAGATTACAATGAGCAGTTCTTC
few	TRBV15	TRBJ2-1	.	CATSRERFGSYNEQFF	TGTGCCACCAGCAGAGAGAGGTTCGGGTCCTACAATGAGCAGTTCTTC
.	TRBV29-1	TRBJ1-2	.	CSVGPVGWGRTGYTF	TGCAGCGTCGGGCCAGTAGGTTGGGGTAGAACTGGCTACACCTTC
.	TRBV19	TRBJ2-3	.	CASRVTSTDTQYF	TGTGCCAGTAGGGTGACTAGCACAGATACGCAGTATTTT